This record covers a single T cell receptor beta chain. The CDR3 sequence is 15 residues long. The V gene's germline CDR1 is MGHRA and CDR2 YSYEKL. The V and J ends lost 0 bases and 2 bases respectively, with 11 bases between them. This sample is part of a study of T cell repertoires in MIS-A myocarditis. Profiling relied on immunoSEQ multiplex PCR, and the TCRdb table lists in-frame clones only, not all of them. The data show fewer than 11,000 clones, roughly 90% seen once. The chain carries TRBV4-1 and TRBJ2-7; D might be TRBD1 or TRBD2, each matching 6 bases. The origin of this receptor is a man between 18 and 35 years old with fulminant myocarditis from multisystem inflammatory syndrome in adults (MIS-A) after COVID-19. The sample taken for sequencing was thoracic lymph node tissue obtained at autopsy. The CDR3 reads CASSQDKGGPYEQYF. DNA of the CDR3: TGCGCCAGCAGCCAAGATAAGGGGGGTCCCTACGAGCAGTACTTC.